Sequencing of this T cell receptor (beta chain) was carried out in a study of T cells in Graves' hyperthyroidism and ophthalmopathy. About the research overall: Peripheral blood specimens were obtained at initial diagnosis, prior to any treatment.

This CDR3 contains 15 residues. The germline gives CDR1 SEHNR, CDR2 FQNEAQ (reference sequence). Ten or more counts support this clonotype. The junction and the germline gene differ at one end; a read error may be behind it. Amplification yielded TCR beta CDR3 regions, with RNA transcripts as the source. Using the HTBI primer set, a first-round RT-PCR was run on the TCR CDR3. TCRdb re-called the multiplex PCR reads with MiXCR, one entry per CDR3 protein. In the table there are 600,000 or so distinct CDR3 sequences, 14% of which are singletons. The receptor comes from a woman aged 18-29 years with Graves' ophthalmopathy. This sequence joins TRBV7-9 and TRBJ2-1; 11 nucleotides agree with TRBD2. The material sequenced was blood. CDR3 residues: CVSRSGTSGNNEQFF. The CDR3 DNA sequence: TGTGTCAGCAGATCCGGGACTAGCGGAAACAATGAGCAGTTCTTC. Together with reference TRBV7-9 and TRBJ2-1, the CDR3 gives the full variable domain: DTGVSQNPRHKITKRGQNVTFRCDPISEHNRLYWYRQTLGQGPEFLTYFQNEAQLEKSRLLSDRFSAERPKGSFSTLEIQRTEQGDSAMYLCVSRSGTSGNNEQFFGPGTRLTVL.